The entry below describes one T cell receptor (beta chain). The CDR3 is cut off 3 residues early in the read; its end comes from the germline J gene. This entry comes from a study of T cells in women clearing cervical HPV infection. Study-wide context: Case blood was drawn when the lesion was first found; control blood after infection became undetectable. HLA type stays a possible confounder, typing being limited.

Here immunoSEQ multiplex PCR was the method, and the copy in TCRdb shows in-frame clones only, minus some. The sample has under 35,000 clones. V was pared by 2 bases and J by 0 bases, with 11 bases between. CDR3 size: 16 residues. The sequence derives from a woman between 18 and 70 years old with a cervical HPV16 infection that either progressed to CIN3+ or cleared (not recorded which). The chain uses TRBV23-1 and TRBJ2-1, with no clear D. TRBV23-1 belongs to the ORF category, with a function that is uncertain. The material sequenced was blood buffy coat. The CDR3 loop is CASSQKPCRSYNEQFF. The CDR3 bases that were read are TGCGCCAGCAGTCAAAAGCCCTGCCGCTCCTACAATGAG.